A selection of T cell receptor beta chains follows, all from one sample in a study of identical twins. TCRdb independently ran MiXCR on the 5' RACE reads; one entry per CDR3 protein. Of about 240,000 distinct CDR3 sequences in the sample, under 12% were seen once. Sequenced material: memory T cells sorted from blood. These receptor sequences come from a man in his fifties in good health. Both conserved end residues are part of each CDR3. The order of the fields is V gene, D gene, clone size, J gene, CDR3 DNA, CDR3 protein. D genes are given only for firm matches. Only part of the rows carry a size: once, few, many, or a class if the clone is expanded.

v_call: TRBV29-1
d_call: TRBD1
clone_size: NA
j_call: TRBJ2-7
cdr3_nt: TGCAGCGTTGTTGGACAGGGTACCTACGAGCAGTACTTC
cdr3_aa: CSVVGQGTYEQYF

v_call: TRBV4-3
d_call: TRBD1
clone_size: few
j_call: TRBJ2-4
cdr3_nt: TGCGCCAGCAGCCAAGCAGGGACAGCAAACATTCAGTACTTC
cdr3_aa: CASSQAGTANIQYF

v_call: TRBV7-2
d_call: TRBD2
clone_size: many
j_call: TRBJ2-7
cdr3_nt: TGTGCCAGCAGCTGGAGCGGGAATTACGAGCAGTACTTC
cdr3_aa: CASSWSGNYEQYF

v_call: TRBV7-9
d_call: TRBD1
clone_size: many
j_call: TRBJ2-2
cdr3_nt: TGTGCCAGCAGCATCCGGGACAGGAACACCGGGGAGCTGTTTTTT
cdr3_aa: CASSIRDRNTGELFF

v_call: TRBV6-5
d_call: TRBD2
clone_size: few
j_call: TRBJ2-1
cdr3_nt: TGTGCCAGCAGTTCGACCCGGACTAGAGCTTTAGGGTACAATGAGCAGTTCTTC
cdr3_aa: CASSSTRTRALGYNEQFF

v_call: TRBV20-1
d_call: NA
clone_size: many
j_call: TRBJ2-1
cdr3_nt: TGCAGTGCTACGGGCACCTACAATGAGCAGTTCTTC
cdr3_aa: CSATGTYNEQFF

v_call: TRBV7-8
d_call: TRBD2
clone_size: many
j_call: TRBJ2-1
cdr3_nt: TGTGCCAGCAGCTCCCCCCGGGGGGGGAGGGATGAGCAGTTCTTC
cdr3_aa: CASSSPRGGRDEQFF

v_call: TRBV29-1
d_call: NA
clone_size: many
j_call: TRBJ2-7
cdr3_nt: TGCAGCGTTGGTTTCAAGGGGTCCTACGAGCAGTACTTC
cdr3_aa: CSVGFKGSYEQYF

v_call: TRBV6-2/TRBV6-3
d_call: TRBD2
clone_size: many
j_call: TRBJ2-7
cdr3_nt: TGTGCCAGCAGTTACCATCTCGGGAGGAGCTCCTACGAGCAGTACTTC
cdr3_aa: CASSYHLGRSSYEQYF

v_call: TRBV28
d_call: NA
clone_size: NA
j_call: TRBJ1-1
cdr3_nt: TGTGCCAGCTGGGAGGGAGGGGTGAACACTGAAGCTTTCTTT
cdr3_aa: CASWEGGVNTEAFF

v_call: TRBV7-2
d_call: NA
clone_size: many
j_call: TRBJ2-1
cdr3_nt: TGTGCCAGCAGCTTAACGCCGGTTAGCTCCTACAATGAGCAGTTCTTC
cdr3_aa: CASSLTPVSSYNEQFF

v_call: TRBV20-1
d_call: TRBD1
clone_size: NA
j_call: TRBJ1-6
cdr3_nt: TGCAGTGCGAGTGGGACAGGGAACAATTCACCCCTCCACTTT
cdr3_aa: CSASGTGNNSPLHF

v_call: TRBV12-3/TRBV12-4
d_call: NA
clone_size: NA
j_call: TRBJ2-7
cdr3_nt: TGTGCCAGCAGTTTAACGGAGTCCGAGCAGTACTTC
cdr3_aa: CASSLTESEQYF

v_call: TRBV24-1
d_call: TRBD2
clone_size: many
j_call: TRBJ2-5
cdr3_nt: TGTGCCACCAGTGATCCCGGACTAGCGGAAGAGACCCAGTACTTC
cdr3_aa: CATSDPGLAEETQYF

v_call: TRBV19
d_call: TRBD2
clone_size: few
j_call: TRBJ2-3
cdr3_nt: TGTGCCAGCCAAGGACTAGCGGGGGGCCTTACGCAGTATTTT
cdr3_aa: CASQGLAGGLTQYF

v_call: TRBV5-1
d_call: TRBD2
clone_size: many
j_call: TRBJ2-7
cdr3_nt: TGCGCCAGCAGCTCGTCATTCTTAGCGGGAGGCCCCTACGAGCAGTACTTC
cdr3_aa: CASSSSFLAGGPYEQYF

v_call: TRBV24-1
d_call: TRBD2
clone_size: few
j_call: TRBJ2-5
cdr3_nt: TGTGCCACCAGTCCTAGCGGGATACAAGAGACCCAGTACTTC
cdr3_aa: CATSPSGIQETQYF

v_call: TRBV28
d_call: NA
clone_size: few
j_call: TRBJ2-5
cdr3_nt: TGTGCCAGCAGTTTACAGGGGGGTGGTTTCCAAGAGACCCAGTACTTC
cdr3_aa: CASSLQGGGFQETQYF

v_call: TRBV5-1
d_call: NA
clone_size: few
j_call: TRBJ2-6
cdr3_nt: TGCGCCAGCAGCTTGAGTGTTTCGGCGGGGGCCAACGTCCTGACTTTC
cdr3_aa: CASSLSVSAGANVLTF

v_call: TRBV9
d_call: TRBD1
clone_size: many
j_call: TRBJ2-7
cdr3_nt: TGTGCCAGCAGCCCCCGGACAGGGGACGAGCAGTACTTC
cdr3_aa: CASSPRTGDEQYF

v_call: TRBV6-2/TRBV6-3
d_call: NA
clone_size: few
j_call: TRBJ2-1
cdr3_nt: TGTGCCAGCAGTTCACTGGGTTTTGAGCAGTTCTTC
cdr3_aa: CASSSLGFEQFF

v_call: TRBV2
d_call: TRBD2
clone_size: NA
j_call: TRBJ2-1
cdr3_nt: TGTGCCAGCAGTGAAACGGCTAGCGGCGGGTACAATGAGCAGTTCTTC
cdr3_aa: CASSETASGGYNEQFF

v_call: TRBV29-1
d_call: NA
clone_size: many
j_call: TRBJ2-3
cdr3_nt: TGCAGCGTTGAAGTGGGATCCACAGATACGCAGTATTTT
cdr3_aa: CSVEVGSTDTQYF

v_call: TRBV4-1
d_call: NA
clone_size: many
j_call: TRBJ1-1
cdr3_nt: TGCGCCAGCAGCCAAGAATTCGGGGTTGCGGGGGAAGCTTTCTTT
cdr3_aa: CASSQEFGVAGEAFF

v_call: TRBV24-1
d_call: NA
clone_size: few
j_call: TRBJ2-5
cdr3_nt: TGTGCCACCAGCCAGGGGGGACAAGAGACCCAGTACTTC
cdr3_aa: CATSQGGQETQYF

v_call: TRBV20-1
d_call: NA
clone_size: many
j_call: TRBJ1-5
cdr3_nt: TGCAGTGCTAGAGAGGGCGCGGGGGGGAGTCAGCCCCAGCATTTT
cdr3_aa: CSAREGAGGSQPQHF

v_call: TRBV12-3/TRBV12-4
d_call: NA
clone_size: NA
j_call: TRBJ2-7
cdr3_nt: TGTGCCAGCAGTTTGAGACTCGGGGGGCCACAGTACTTC
cdr3_aa: CASSLRLGGPQYF

v_call: TRBV21-1
d_call: NA
clone_size: many
j_call: TRBJ2-7
cdr3_nt: TGTGCCAGCAGAGGAAACGGACGGGCGAGCGACGAGCAGTACTTC
cdr3_aa: CASRGNGRASDEQYF

v_call: TRBV5-1
d_call: TRBD1
clone_size: many
j_call: TRBJ2-2
cdr3_nt: TGCGCCAGCACTTACAGGGGAATGGTCACCGGGGAGCTGTTTTTT
cdr3_aa: CASTYRGMVTGELFF

v_call: TRBV6-1
d_call: NA
clone_size: few
j_call: TRBJ1-5
cdr3_nt: TGTGCCAGCAGTGAGGCGGCAGAAAATCAGCCCCAGCATTTT
cdr3_aa: CASSEAAENQPQHF

v_call: TRBV3-1
d_call: NA
clone_size: few
j_call: TRBJ2-4
cdr3_nt: TGTGCCAGCAGCCAAGATGGTCGGGGAGCCAAAAACATTCAGTACTTC
cdr3_aa: CASSQDGRGAKNIQYF

v_call: TRBV5-4
d_call: TRBD1
clone_size: NA
j_call: TRBJ1-4
cdr3_nt: TGTGCCAGCAGCCCAGGGGGAACTAATGAAAAACTGTTTTTT
cdr3_aa: CASSPGGTNEKLFF

v_call: TRBV27
d_call: NA
clone_size: few
j_call: TRBJ2-1
cdr3_nt: TGTGCCAGCAGTTTTGCCGGGGCGTATGAGCAGTTCTTC
cdr3_aa: CASSFAGAYEQFF

v_call: TRBV30
d_call: NA
clone_size: many
j_call: TRBJ2-1
cdr3_nt: TGTGCCTGGGAGGGGGGTCATGTCTTTCTAGGTGAGCAGTTCTTC
cdr3_aa: CAWEGGHVFLGEQFF

v_call: TRBV20-1
d_call: NA
clone_size: many
j_call: TRBJ1-2
cdr3_nt: TGCAGTGCTAGTATAGGAAACTATGGCTACACCTTC
cdr3_aa: CSASIGNYGYTF

v_call: TRBV20-1
d_call: NA
clone_size: few
j_call: TRBJ2-7
cdr3_nt: TGCAGTGCTAGAAGCTCAGGGCTCCACGAGCAGTACTTC
cdr3_aa: CSARSSGLHEQYF

v_call: TRBV19
d_call: NA
clone_size: NA
j_call: TRBJ2-2
cdr3_nt: TGTGCCAGTAGTATACCCGTTCAGGCCGGGGAGCTGTTTTTT
cdr3_aa: CASSIPVQAGELFF

v_call: TRBV11-2
d_call: NA
clone_size: NA
j_call: TRBJ2-5
cdr3_nt: TGTGCCAGCAGCTTAGATTTGGGGACCCAGTACTTC
cdr3_aa: CASSLDLGTQYF

v_call: TRBV5-1
d_call: TRBD2
clone_size: many
j_call: TRBJ2-2
cdr3_nt: TGCGCCAGCAGCTTCCGGACTAGCGGGAGTGTCGGGGAGCTGTTTTTT
cdr3_aa: CASSFRTSGSVGELFF

v_call: TRBV4-1
d_call: TRBD2
clone_size: many
j_call: TRBJ2-1
cdr3_nt: TGCGCCAGCACCTTGGGGGAAGCGGGGGGGAAGAGCTCCTACAATGAGCAGTTCTTC
cdr3_aa: CASTLGEAGGKSSYNEQFF

v_call: TRBV5-5
d_call: NA
clone_size: many
j_call: TRBJ2-7
cdr3_nt: TGTGCCAGCAGCTTGACAGGGATCGAGGAGCAGTACTTC
cdr3_aa: CASSLTGIEEQYF

v_call: TRBV20-1
d_call: TRBD2
clone_size: once
j_call: TRBJ2-3
cdr3_nt: TGCAGTGAATCGAGGACTAGCGGCCGGACGCCGTATTTT
cdr3_aa: CSESRTSGRTPYF

v_call: TRBV20-1
d_call: TRBD1
clone_size: few
j_call: TRBJ1-4
cdr3_nt: TGCAGTGCTGAAGGGACAGGGCCCTCAACTAATGAAAAACTGTTTTTT
cdr3_aa: CSAEGTGPSTNEKLFF

v_call: TRBV6-1
d_call: TRBD1
clone_size: few
j_call: TRBJ2-5
cdr3_nt: TGTGCCAGCAGACCGGGACAGGGGGGAGGGGAGACCCAGTACTTC
cdr3_aa: CASRPGQGGGETQYF

v_call: TRBV5-5
d_call: NA
clone_size: many
j_call: TRBJ2-2
cdr3_nt: TGTGCCAGCAGCCCTTGGGGTGCGAACACCGGGGAGCTGTTTTTT
cdr3_aa: CASSPWGANTGELFF

v_call: TRBV20-1
d_call: TRBD1
clone_size: NA
j_call: TRBJ1-3
cdr3_nt: TGCAGTGCTAGAGACTACCTACGGACAGGAGGAAACACCATATATTTT
cdr3_aa: CSARDYLRTGGNTIYF